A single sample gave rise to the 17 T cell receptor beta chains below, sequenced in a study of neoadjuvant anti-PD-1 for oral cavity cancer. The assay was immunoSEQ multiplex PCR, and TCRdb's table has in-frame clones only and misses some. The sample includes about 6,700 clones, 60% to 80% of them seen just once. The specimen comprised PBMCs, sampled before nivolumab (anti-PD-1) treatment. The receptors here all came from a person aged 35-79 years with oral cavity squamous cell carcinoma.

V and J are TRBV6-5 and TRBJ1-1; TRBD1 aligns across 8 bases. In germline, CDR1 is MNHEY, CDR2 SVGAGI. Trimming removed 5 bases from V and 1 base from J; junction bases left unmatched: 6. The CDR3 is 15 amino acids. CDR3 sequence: CASSGPGGWNTEAFF. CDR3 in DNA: TGTGCCAGCAGTGGGCCAGGGGGCTGGAACACTGAAGCTTTCTTT.

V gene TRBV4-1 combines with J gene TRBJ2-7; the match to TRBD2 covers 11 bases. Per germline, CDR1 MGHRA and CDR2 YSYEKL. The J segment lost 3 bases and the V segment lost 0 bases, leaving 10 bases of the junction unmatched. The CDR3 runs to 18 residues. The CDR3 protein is CASSQEIAGGQVYYEQYF. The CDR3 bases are TGCGCCAGCAGCCAAGAAATAGCGGGGGGGCAGGTTTACTACGAGCAGTACTTC.

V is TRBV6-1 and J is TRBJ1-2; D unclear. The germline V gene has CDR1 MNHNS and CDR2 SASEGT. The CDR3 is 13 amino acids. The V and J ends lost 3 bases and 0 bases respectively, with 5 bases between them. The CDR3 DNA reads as TGTGCCAGCAGTGAGGTGCCTAACTATGGCTACACCTTC. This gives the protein CASSEVPNYGYTF.

The CDR3 reads CASSLRWPPTGRGNTIYF. DNA for the CDR3: TGTGCCAGCAGCTTAAGGTGGCCCCCCACAGGACGCGGAAACACCATATATTTT. V and J are TRBV7-8 and TRBJ1-3; weak D call: TRBD1 (5 bases). The germline V gene has CDR1 SGHVS and CDR2 FQNEAQ. The V gene lost 2 bases and the J gene lost 4 bases, with 21 bases spanning the gap. There are 18 residues in the CDR3.

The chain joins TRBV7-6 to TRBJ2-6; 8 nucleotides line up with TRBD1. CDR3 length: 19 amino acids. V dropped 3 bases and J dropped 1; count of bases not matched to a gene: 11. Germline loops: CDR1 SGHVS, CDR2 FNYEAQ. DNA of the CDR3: TGTGCCAGCAGCTTTAGCCCCACAGGGGGAGGTTCTGGGGCCAACGTCCTGACTTTC. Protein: CASSFSPTGGGSGANVLTF.

The CDR3 coding sequence is TGTGCCAGCAGCTCCAGACAGGGGGCGAGGGACACTGAAGCTTTCTTT. Protein: CASSSRQGARDTEAFF. This chain joins TRBV7-9 and TRBJ1-1, with 10 bases identical to TRBD1. The trim removed 4 bases at V and 3 bases at J, leaving 8 bases unmatched. The germline gives CDR1 SEHNR, CDR2 FQNEAQ (reference sequence). This CDR3 is built from 16 residues.

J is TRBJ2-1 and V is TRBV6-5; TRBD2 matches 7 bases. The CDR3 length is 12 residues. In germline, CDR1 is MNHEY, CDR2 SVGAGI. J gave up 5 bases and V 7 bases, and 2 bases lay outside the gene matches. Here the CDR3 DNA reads TGTGCCAGCAAGCGGGGCGACAATGAGCAGTTCTTC. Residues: CASKRGDNEQFF.

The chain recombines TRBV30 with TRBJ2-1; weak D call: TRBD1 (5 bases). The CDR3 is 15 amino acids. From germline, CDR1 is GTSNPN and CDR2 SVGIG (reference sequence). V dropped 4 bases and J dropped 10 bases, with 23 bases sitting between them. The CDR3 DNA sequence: TGTGCCTGGACTCTAGGGGTATCGATAGGGAACGAGCAGTTCTTC. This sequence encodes CAWTLGVSIGNEQFF.

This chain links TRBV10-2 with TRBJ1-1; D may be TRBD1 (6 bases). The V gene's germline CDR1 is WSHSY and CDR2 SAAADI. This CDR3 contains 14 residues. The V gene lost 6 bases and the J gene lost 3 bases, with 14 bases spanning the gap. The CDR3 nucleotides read TGCGCCAGCAGCACGACAGAGGGGGACACTGAAGCTTTCTTT. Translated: CASSTTEGDTEAFF.

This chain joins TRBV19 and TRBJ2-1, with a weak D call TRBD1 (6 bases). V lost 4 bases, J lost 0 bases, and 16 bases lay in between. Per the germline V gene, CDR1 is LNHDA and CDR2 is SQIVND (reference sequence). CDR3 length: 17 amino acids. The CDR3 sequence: CASSSPTGHFSYNEQFF. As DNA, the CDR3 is TGTGCCAGTAGTAGTCCGACGGGACACTTCTCCTACAATGAGCAGTTCTTC.

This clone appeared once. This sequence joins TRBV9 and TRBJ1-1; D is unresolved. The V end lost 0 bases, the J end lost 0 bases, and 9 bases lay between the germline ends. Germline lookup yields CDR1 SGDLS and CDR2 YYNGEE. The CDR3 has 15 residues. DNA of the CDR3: TGTGCCAGCAGCGTAGGTCCAGAAATGAACACTGAAGCTTTCTTT. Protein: CASSVGPEMNTEAFF.

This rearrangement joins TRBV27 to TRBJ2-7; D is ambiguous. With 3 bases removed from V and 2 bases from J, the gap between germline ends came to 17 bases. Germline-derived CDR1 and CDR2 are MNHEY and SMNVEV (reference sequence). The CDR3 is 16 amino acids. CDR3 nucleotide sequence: TGTGCCAGCAGTTTTTCTGGGTGGGCAGAACCCTACGAGCAGTACTTC. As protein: CASSFSGWAEPYEQYF.

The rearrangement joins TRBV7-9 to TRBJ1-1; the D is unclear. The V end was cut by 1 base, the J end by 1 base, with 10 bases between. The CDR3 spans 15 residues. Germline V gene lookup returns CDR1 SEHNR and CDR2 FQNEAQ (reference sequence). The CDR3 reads CASSLDRSQNTEAFF. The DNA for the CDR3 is TGTGCCAGCAGCTTAGACCGGAGCCAGAACACTGAAGCTTTCTTT.

CDR3 coding DNA: TGCGCCAGCAGCTTTGGGACTAGCGGGGGCCGAGAGCAGTTCTTC. The encoded protein is CASSFGTSGGREQFF. The J gene is TRBJ2-1, the V gene TRBV5-1; 14 bases agree with TRBD2. V trimming: 2 bases; J trimming: 10 bases; junction bases outside the gene matches: 5. The CDR3 totals 15 residues. CDR1 and CDR2 from the germline V gene are SGHRS and YFSETQ.

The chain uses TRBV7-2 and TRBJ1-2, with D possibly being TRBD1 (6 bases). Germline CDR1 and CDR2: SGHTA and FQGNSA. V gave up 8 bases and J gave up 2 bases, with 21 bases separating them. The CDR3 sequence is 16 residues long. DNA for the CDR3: TGTGCCAGCGGGTCGAGGGGGATCGGTATCAACTATGGCTACACCTTC. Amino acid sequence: CASGSRGIGINYGYTF. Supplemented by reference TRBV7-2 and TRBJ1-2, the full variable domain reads GAGVSQSPSNKVTEKGKDVELRCDPISGHTALYWYRQSLGQGLEFLIYFQGNSAPDKSGLPSDRFSAERTGGSVSTLTIQRTQQEDSAVYLCASGSRGIGINYGYTFGSGTRLTVV.

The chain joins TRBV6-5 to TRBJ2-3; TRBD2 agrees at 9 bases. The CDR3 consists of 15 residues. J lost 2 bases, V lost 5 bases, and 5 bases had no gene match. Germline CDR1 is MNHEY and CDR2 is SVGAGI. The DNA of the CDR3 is TGTGCCAGCAGTCGCGGGGGGGGTATCACAGATACGCAGTATTTT. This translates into CASSRGGGITDTQYF.

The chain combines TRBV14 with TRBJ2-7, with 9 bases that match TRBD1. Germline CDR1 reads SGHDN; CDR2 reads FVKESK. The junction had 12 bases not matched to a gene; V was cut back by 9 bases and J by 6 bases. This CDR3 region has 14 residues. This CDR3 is CASRTGTGYGEQYF. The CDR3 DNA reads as TGTGCCAGTCGCACCGGGACAGGGTACGGCGAGCAGTACTTC.